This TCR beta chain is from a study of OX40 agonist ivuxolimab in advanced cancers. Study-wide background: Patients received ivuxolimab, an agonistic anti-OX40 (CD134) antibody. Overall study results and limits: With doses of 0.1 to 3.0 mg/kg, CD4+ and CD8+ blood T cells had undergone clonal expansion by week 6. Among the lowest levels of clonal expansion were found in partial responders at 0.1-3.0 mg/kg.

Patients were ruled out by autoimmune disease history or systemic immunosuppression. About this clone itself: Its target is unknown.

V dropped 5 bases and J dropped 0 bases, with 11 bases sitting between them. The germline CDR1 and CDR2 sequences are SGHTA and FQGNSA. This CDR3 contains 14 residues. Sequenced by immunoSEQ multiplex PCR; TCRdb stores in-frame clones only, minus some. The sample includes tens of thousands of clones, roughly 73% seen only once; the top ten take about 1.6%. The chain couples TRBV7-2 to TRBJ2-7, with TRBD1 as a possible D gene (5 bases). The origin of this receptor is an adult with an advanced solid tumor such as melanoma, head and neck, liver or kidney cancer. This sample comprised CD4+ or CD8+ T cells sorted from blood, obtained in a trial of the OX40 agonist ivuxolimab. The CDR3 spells CASSQLQDSYEQYF. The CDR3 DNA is TGTGCCAGCAGCCAGCTACAGGACTCCTACGAGCAGTACTTC.